This T cell receptor beta chain was recorded in a study of blood T cell repertoires in COVID-19. This CDR3 is 17 amino acids long. Germline-derived CDR1 and CDR2 are LNHDA and SQIVND (reference sequence). V was pared by 4 bases and J by 8 bases, with 18 bases of the junction left unmatched. Profiled with immunoSEQ multiplex PCR; TCRdb holds only in-frame clones, not every one. The table shows about 140,000 clones, with about 75% occurring only once. The sample comprised PBMCs or T cells enriched from blood (not recorded which). This chain connects TRBV19 to TRBJ1-2, with 8 positions matching TRBD1. This receptor was taken from a woman in her forties or fifties who had recovered from COVID-19. CDR3 loop: CASSTGQGNSFIRGYTF. The CDR3 DNA is TGTGCCAGTAGTACCGGACAGGGAAACTCTTTTATTCGCGGCTACACCTTC.